Below are 32 T cell receptor beta chains sequenced from a single sample in a study of beta chain features in type 1 diabetes. The study, taken as a whole, reports: Among patients with Type 1 diabetes, TCRB CDR3s were moderately but significantly shorter in every one of the four CD4+ subsets.

Their antigen targets remain unknown. The authors reverse transcribed all of the isolated RNA, so sequencing captured expressed TCRB transcripts. TCRdb keeps only in-frame clones here, not all; method: immunoSEQ multiplex PCR. The sample includes a few hundred thousand clones, around 22% of them seen just once. Sequenced: naive CD4+ T cells from blood. These receptors came from a woman aged 25 to 45 with type 1 diabetes.

This clone was recorded a few times. The chain combines TRBV5-1 with TRBJ2-7; 9 positions agree with TRBD1. The CDR3 is 16 residues long. J lost 2 bases, V lost 4 bases, and 10 bases had no gene match. Per the germline V gene, CDR1 is SGHRS and CDR2 is YFSETQ. The CDR3 region has the DNA TGCGCCAGCAGCCGACTACGACAGGGGGGGCCCTACGAGCAGTACTTC. Translated, it gives CASSRLRQGGPYEQYF.

The chain is built from TRBV29-1 and TRBJ1-4; possibly TRBD1 for D (6 bases). CDR1 is SQVTM and CDR2 is ANQGSEA in the germline V gene. Between the trimmed V and J ends, which lost 4 bases and 8 bases, there was a span of 8 bases. This CDR3 contains 11 residues. The CDR3 spells CSVGGPEKLFF. DNA of the CDR3: TGCAGCGTTGGGGGGCCGGAAAAACTGTTTTTT.

A few counts support this clone. V is TRBV11-2 and J is TRBJ2-7; no reliable D call. This CDR3 has 14 amino acids. Per germline, CDR1 SGHAT and CDR2 FQNNGV. V was shortened by 9 bases and J by 1 base, with 16 bases between the two germline ends. CDR3 bases: TGTGCCAGTCGTACCGGGTACCCATCCTACGAGCAGTACTTC. The encoded protein is CASRTGYPSYEQYF. Supplemented by reference TRBV11-2 and TRBJ2-7, the full variable domain reads EAGVAQSPRYKIIEKRQSVAFWCNPISGHATLYWYQQILGQGPKLLIQFQNNGVVDDSQLPKDRFSAERLKGVDSTLKIQPAKLEDSAVYLCASRTGYPSYEQYFGPGTRLTVT.

The V call is TRBV5-4, the J call TRBJ2-3, with TRBD1 matching 9 bases. Trimming removed 3 bases from V and 7 bases from J; junction bases left unmatched: 6. Per germline, CDR1 SGHNT and CDR2 YYREEE (reference sequence). The CDR3 sequence is 14 residues long. The CDR3 nucleotides read TGTGCCAGCAGCTCGGGACAGGGCGACTATACGCAGTATTTT. Translating gives CASSSGQGDYTQYF.

V is TRBV5-1 and J is TRBJ1-5; 7 nucleotides agree with TRBD1. The CDR3 length is 15 residues. In germline, CDR1 is SGHRS, CDR2 YFSETQ. With 4 bases clipped from V and 1 base from J, the junction kept 5 bases outside the gene matches. The CDR3 loop reads CASSPQGQSNQPQHF. The CDR3, as DNA: TGCGCCAGCAGCCCACAGGGGCAAAGCAATCAGCCCCAGCATTTT.

J is TRBJ2-1 and V is TRBV7-3; 8 nucleotides agree with TRBD2. The CDR3 spans 16 residues. Germline CDR1 and CDR2: SGHTA and FQGTGA. J was trimmed by 5 bases and V by 3 bases; bases with no gene match: 9. The CDR3 loop reads CASSFTPSGSHNEQFF. CDR3 DNA: TGTGCCAGCAGCTTCACCCCCAGCGGGAGCCACAATGAGCAGTTCTTC.

The chain uses TRBV7-3 and TRBJ1-1; D unclear. V shed 2 bases and J shed 4 bases, with 11 bases lying between them. This CDR3 region has 14 residues. Germline CDR1 is SGHTA and CDR2 is FQGTGA. The CDR3 nucleotides are TGTGCCAGCAGCTTAGCGGGGTTTAGCACTGAAGCTTTCTTT. It codes for CASSLAGFSTEAFF.

This clone was counted a few times. The chain joins TRBV7-2 to TRBJ2-3, with 8 bases that match TRBD2. Trimming at V came to 1 base and at J to 4 bases, leaving 4 bases not matched to a gene. This CDR3 is 15 amino acids long. Germline-derived CDR1 and CDR2 are SGHTA and FQGNSA. This CDR3 is CASSLELREADTQYF. In DNA, the CDR3 is TGTGCCAGCAGCTTAGAGCTGCGGGAGGCAGATACGCAGTATTTT.

This clone was found a few times. The rearrangement links TRBV15 to TRBJ2-1; the match to TRBD2 covers 8 bases. J was trimmed by 10 bases and V by 3 bases; bases with no gene match: 17. Germline lookup yields CDR1 LNHNV and CDR2 YYDKDF (reference sequence). The length of the CDR3 is 17 residues. CDR3 sequence: CATSRPLAEVPRGEQFF. CDR3 bases: TGTGCCACCAGCAGGCCACTAGCGGAGGTCCCCCGAGGCGAGCAGTTCTTC.

This chain links TRBV9 with TRBJ1-4; D not certain. Germline V gene sequence: CDR1 SGDLS, CDR2 YYNGEE. Trimming took off 0 bases at V and 8 bases at J, with 8 bases between the two ends. The CDR3 spans 13 residues. The CDR3 nucleotides are TGTGCCAGCAGCGTAGGAGGCCCCGAAAAACTGTTTTTT. This gives the protein CASSVGGPEKLFF.

The V and J genes are TRBV7-9 and TRBJ2-7; tentative D call: TRBD2 (6 bases). The CDR3 runs 16 residues. Trimming stripped 7 bases from V and 0 bases from J, with 19 bases between. The germline V gene has CDR1 SEHNR and CDR2 FQNEAQ (reference sequence). The CDR3 nucleotides are TGTGCCAGCAACCAACTGGGAGCGGGTTACTCCTACGAGCAGTACTTC. Amino acid sequence: CASNQLGAGYSYEQYF.

This clone was picked up a small number of times. V and J are TRBV4-1 and TRBJ2-1, with D possibly matching TRBD2 (6 bases). From germline, CDR1 is MGHRA and CDR2 YSYEKL. Trimming left V 1 base short and J 0 bases short, with 16 bases between. The CDR3 extends over 18 amino acids. The CDR3 bases are TGCGCCAGCAGCCAAGGCCTCCGGGGGAAAAGCTCCTACAATGAGCAGTTCTTC. It yields the protein CASSQGLRGKSSYNEQFF.

The chain combines TRBV29-1 with TRBJ2-1; 9 bases fit TRBD2. The CDR3 extends over 14 amino acids. V gave up 7 bases and J gave up 4 bases; unmatched junction bases: 8. Germline V gives CDR1 SQVTM, CDR2 ANQGSEA. In DNA form, the CDR3 reads TGCAGCGGTAGACTAGCGGACCAATACAATGAGCAGTTCTTC. Its protein product is CSGRLADQYNEQFF.

The rearrangement joins TRBV7-9 to TRBJ2-7; 9 bases map to TRBD1. This CDR3 comprises 17 residues. V gave up 1 base and J gave up 5 bases; unmatched junction bases: 12. Germline CDR1 SEHNR, CDR2 FQNEAQ (reference sequence). CDR3 sequence reads: CASSLGGQGSGHHEQYF. The CDR3 DNA reads as TGTGCCAGCAGCTTAGGGGGACAGGGTTCAGGGCACCACGAGCAGTACTTC.

V gene TRBV9 combines with J gene TRBJ2-1; tentatively, D is TRBD2 (6 bases). Trimming cost V 0 bases and J 2 bases, with 15 bases left between them. The germline CDR1 and CDR2 sequences are SGDLS and YYNGEE. The CDR3 extends over 17 amino acids. CDR3 sequence (DNA): TGTGCCAGCAGCGTAGTGGGAGGTGGGGTCCCCTACAATGAGCAGTTCTTC. Protein: CASSVVGGGVPYNEQFF. The entire variable domain, with the rest obtained from reference TRBV9 and TRBJ2-1, is as follows: DSGVTQTPKHLITATGQRVTLRCSPRSGDLSVYWYQQSLDQGLQFLIQYYNGEERAKGNILERFSAQQFPDLHSELNLSSLELGDSALYFCASSVVGGGVPYNEQFFGPGTRLTVL.

This clone occurred a few times. The chain combines TRBV9 with TRBJ1-1; D possibly corresponds to TRBD1 (5 bases). The CDR3 extends over 15 amino acids. Trimming took 0 bases from V and 3 from J, leaving 12 bases between them. Germline CDR1 SGDLS, CDR2 YYNGEE. This CDR3 reads CASSVAAGVDTEAFF. CDR3 bases: TGTGCCAGCAGCGTAGCTGCGGGGGTAGACACTGAAGCTTTCTTT.

The CDR3 nucleotides are TGTGCCAGCAGTTCACGGACAGGTTATACGCAGTATTTT. This codes for CASSSRTGYTQYF. The V gene is TRBV28, the J gene TRBJ2-3, with TRBD1 matching over 7 bases. CDR3 length: 13 amino acids. Germline trimming cut 4 bases from V and 7 bases from J; bases unmatched to any gene: 5. Germline V CDR1 and CDR2: MDHEN, SYDVKM.

The V and J genes are TRBV27 and TRBJ2-7, with 10 bases that match TRBD2. Trimming at V came to 6 bases and at J to 1 base, leaving 9 bases not matched to a gene. This CDR3 contains 16 residues. Germline V CDR1 and CDR2: MNHEY, SMNVEV (reference sequence). The CDR3: CASRRLAGVGSYEQYF. CDR3 DNA sequence: TGTGCCAGCAGACGGCTAGCGGGAGTAGGTTCCTACGAGCAGTACTTC.

Only a few counts were recorded for this clone. The chain has TRBV9 and TRBJ2-5; TRBD1 is a possible D gene (6 bases). The germline V and J ends were trimmed by 0 bases and 5 bases, with 14 bases remaining between them. The CDR3 length is 15 residues. Germline values: CDR1 SGDLS, CDR2 YYNGEE. The CDR3 reads CASSVAPGVRETQYF. Here the CDR3 DNA reads TGTGCCAGCAGCGTAGCACCAGGGGTTCGGGAGACCCAGTACTTC.

The chain uses TRBV29-1 and TRBJ1-1, with unresolved D. The CDR3 loop spans 12 amino acids. Trimming stripped 7 bases from V and 1 base from J, with 10 bases between. Germline values: CDR1 SQVTM, CDR2 ANQGSEA. CDR3 sequence (DNA): TGCAGCGCCGAGCGGCAGAACACTGAAGCTTTCTTT. Amino acids: CSAERQNTEAFF.

This clone was counted between two and nine times. The CDR3 DNA reads TGCAGCGTTGTGGGACATGTTCTACCCTATGGCTACACCTTC. Amino acid sequence: CSVVGHVLPYGYTF. The chain carries TRBV29-1 and TRBJ1-2; a weak D match, TRBD1 (6 bases). The CDR3 loop spans 14 amino acids. Germline CDR1 reads SQVTM; CDR2 reads ANQGSEA. With 4 bases removed from V and 4 bases from J, the gap between germline ends came to 16 bases.

The CDR3 DNA sequence: TGTGCCAGCAGCTACAACCCGGGACTACTCGGCGAGCAGTACTTC. Its protein is CASSYNPGLLGEQYF. This sequence joins TRBV7-9 and TRBJ2-7; TRBD2 matches at 7 bases. There are 15 residues in the CDR3. CDR1 and CDR2 from the germline V gene are SEHNR and FQNEAQ (reference sequence). J lost 6 bases, V lost 4 bases, and 12 bases had no gene match.

The gene calls are TRBV15 and TRBJ2-5; D remains ambiguous. CDR1 is LNHNV, CDR2 YYDKDF, per germline (reference sequence). V shed 0 bases and J shed 5 bases, with 4 bases lying between them. This CDR3 region has 12 residues. As DNA, the CDR3 is TGTGCCACCAGCAGAGATTCGGAGACCCAGTACTTC. Protein sequence: CATSRDSETQYF.

V gene TRBV2 combines with J gene TRBJ2-1, with a weak D call TRBD1 (6 bases). The CDR3 is 11 residues long. Trimming left V 6 bases short and J 9 bases short, with 9 bases between. The germline V gene encodes CDR1 SNHLY and CDR2 FYNNEI. This chain's CDR3 is CASRQGSEQFF. The CDR3 DNA is TGTGCCAGCAGACAGGGATCTGAGCAGTTCTTC. The full variable domain, with the rest looked up from reference TRBV2 and TRBJ2-1, is EPEVTQTPSHQVTQMGQEVILRCVPISNHLYFYWYRQILGQKVEFLVSFYNNEISEKSEIFDDQFSVERPDGSNFTLKIRSTKLEDSAMYFCASRQGSEQFFGPGTRLTVL.

The genes are TRBV2 and TRBJ1-2, with D tentatively TRBD1 (6 bases). Germline assignment: CDR1 SNHLY and CDR2 FYNNEI. The CDR3 runs 14 residues. Trimming took off 6 bases at V and 2 bases at J, with 13 bases between the two ends. Here the CDR3 DNA reads TGTGCCAGCAGGGACAGTCGACCCAACTATGGCTACACCTTC. It is translated as CASRDSRPNYGYTF.

This clone has just a few counts. V is TRBV4-1 and J is TRBJ2-5, with D perhaps TRBD2 (5 bases). CDR1 and CDR2 (germline): MGHRA, YSYEKL. The CDR3 has 15 residues. With 0 bases removed from V and 5 bases from J, the gap between germline ends came to 13 bases. The CDR3 DNA follows: TGCGCCAGCAGCCAAGATTTTTCTAGCAAGGAGACCCAGTACTTC. This encodes CASSQDFSSKETQYF.

The rearrangement uses TRBV30 and TRBJ1-1; D gene unclear. The germline V and J ends were trimmed by 8 bases and 1 base, with 11 bases remaining between them. Germline CDR1 reads GTSNPN; CDR2 reads SVGIG (reference sequence). The CDR3 is 12 amino acids. CDR3 in amino acids: CAGYTANTEAFF. DNA of the CDR3: TGTGCCGGCTATACAGCGAACACTGAAGCTTTCTTT.

The chain recombines TRBV25-1 with TRBJ2-3, with 10 nucleotides matching TRBD2. The CDR3 totals 15 residues. V shed 3 bases, J shed 4 bases, and the junction held 4 bases outside the gene matches. Germline V gene data show CDR1 as MGHDK and CDR2 as SYGVNS. CDR3 DNA: TGTGCCAGCAGTGACCAGCGGGAGGGCCCAGATACGCAGTATTTT. Translated, it gives CASSDQREGPDTQYF. The full variable domain, in which reference TRBV25-1 and TRBJ2-3 provide the parts outside the CDR3, is EADIYQTPRYLVIGTGKKITLECSQTMGHDKMYWYQQDPGMELHLIHYSYGVNSTEKGDLSSESTVSRIRTEHFPLTLESARPSHTSQYLCASSDQREGPDTQYFGPGTRLTVL.

The rearrangement links TRBV7-3 to TRBJ2-5; 8 positions agree with TRBD1. The J segment lost 1 base and the V segment lost 8 bases, leaving 3 bases of the junction unmatched. The CDR3 is 13 residues long. CDR1 SGHTA and CDR2 FQGTGA come from the germline V gene. Written as DNA, the CDR3 is TGTGCCAGCGGACAGGGACGCCAAGAGACCCAGTACTTC. It encodes CASGQGRQETQYF.

J is TRBJ1-1 and V is TRBV5-1; 12 nucleotides match TRBD1. The CDR3 length is 16 residues. Germline trimming cut 4 bases from V and 3 bases from J; bases unmatched to any gene: 7. Germline CDR1 and CDR2: SGHRS and YFSETQ. In DNA, the CDR3 is TGCGCCAGCAGCCCGGGACAGGGGGCGATCTACACTGAAGCTTTCTTT. It specifies CASSPGQGAIYTEAFF.

The rearrangement joins TRBV4-1 to TRBJ2-7; D is perhaps TRBD1 (6 bases). In germline, CDR1 is MGHRA, CDR2 YSYEKL. The CDR3 consists of 15 residues. With 0 bases removed from V and 3 bases from J, the gap between germline ends came to 12 bases. CDR3 nucleotides: TGCGCCAGCAGCCAAGATAGGAGGACAGTCTACGAGCAGTACTTC. Its translation is CASSQDRRTVYEQYF.

The chain employs TRBV15 and TRBJ2-7; D is possibly TRBD1 (6 bases). In germline, CDR1 is LNHNV, CDR2 YYDKDF (reference sequence). CDR3 length: 13 residues. The V gene lost 4 bases and the J gene lost 5 bases, with 12 bases spanning the gap. CDR3 protein: CATSTIHRDEQYF. The CDR3 nucleotides are TGTGCCACCAGCACCATTCACAGGGACGAGCAGTACTTC.